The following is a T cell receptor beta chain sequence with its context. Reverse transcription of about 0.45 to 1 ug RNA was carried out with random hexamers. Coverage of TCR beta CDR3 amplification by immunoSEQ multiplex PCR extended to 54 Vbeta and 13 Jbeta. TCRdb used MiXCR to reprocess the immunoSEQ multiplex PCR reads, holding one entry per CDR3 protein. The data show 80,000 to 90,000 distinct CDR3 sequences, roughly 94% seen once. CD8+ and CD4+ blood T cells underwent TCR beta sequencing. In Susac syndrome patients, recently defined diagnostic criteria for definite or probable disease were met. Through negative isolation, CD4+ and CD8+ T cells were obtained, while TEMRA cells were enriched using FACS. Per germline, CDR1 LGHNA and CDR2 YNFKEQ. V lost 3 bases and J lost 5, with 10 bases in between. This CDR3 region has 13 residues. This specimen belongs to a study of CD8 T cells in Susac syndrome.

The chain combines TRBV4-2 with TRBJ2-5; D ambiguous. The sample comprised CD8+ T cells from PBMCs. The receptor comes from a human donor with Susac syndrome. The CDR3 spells CASSQTIGETQYF. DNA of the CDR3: TGTGCCAGCAGCCAGACGATTGGGGAGACCCAGTACTTC.